The 31 T cell receptor beta chains in this list originate from one sample, sequenced in a study of human T cells and chemical hapten exposure. TCRdb reprocessed the RACE reads with MiXCR, giving one entry per CDR3 protein. Of 350,000 or so distinct CDR3 sequences in the sample, approximately 6.9% were seen once. Specified time point: patch test 1, 2 weeks after DPC sensitization. As to treatment: therapeutic diphenylcyclopropenone sensitization with weekly scalp DPC. This specimen consisted of whole blood, obtained in connection with sensitization to the hapten diphenylcyclopropenone (DPC). These receptor sequences come from a woman between 18 and 29 years old with alopecia areata. Some clones in this sample may be carry-over from other donors' samples.

This clonotype was seen a handful of times. This chain joins TRBV25-1 and TRBJ2-3; perhaps TRBD1 as D (5 bases). With 3 bases removed from V and 4 bases from J, the gap between germline ends came to 17 bases. The CDR3 covers 16 residues. The germline gives CDR1 MGHDK, CDR2 SYGVNS. Here the CDR3 reads CASSDPSGIWADTQYF. The CDR3 DNA reads TGTGCCAGCAGTGACCCTTCAGGGATATGGGCAGATACGCAGTATTTT. The variable domain in full, completed from reference TRBV25-1 and TRBJ2-3, reads EADIYQTPRYLVIGTGKKITLECSQTMGHDKMYWYQQDPGMELHLIHYSYGVNSTEKGDLSSESTVSRIRTEHFPLTLESARPSHTSQYLCASSDPSGIWADTQYFGPGTRLTVL.

The rearrangement joins TRBV7-2 to TRBJ2-3; 7 bases match TRBD2. This CDR3 has 14 amino acids. Germline V gene lookup returns CDR1 SGHTA and CDR2 FQGNSA. The V and J ends lost 1 base and 14 bases, in that order; junction bases with no gene match: 12. This chain's CDR3 is CASSLGDLAAQMYF. As DNA, the CDR3 is TGTGCCAGCAGCTTAGGTGACCTAGCGGCACAGATGTATTTT.

This clonotype was counted between two and nine times. V usage is TRBV6-7 and J usage is TRBJ2-3; possibly TRBD2 for D (6 bases). TRBV6-7 is an ORF for which the function is uncertain. Trimming shortened V by 6 bases and J by 1 base, and 11 bases separated the two germline ends. The CDR3 has 14 amino acids. The CDR3, as DNA: TGTGCCAGCAGCGGCGGGAACTGCACAGATACGCAGTATTTT. Protein: CASSGGNCTDTQYF.

In this sample, this clonotype turned up a few times. V gene TRBV2 combines with J gene TRBJ1-6; TRBD1 matches 8 bases. The CDR3 loop spans 18 amino acids. Trimming removed 4 bases from V and 9 bases from J; junction bases left unmatched: 17. Germline V gene data show CDR1 as SNHLY and CDR2 as FYNNEI. The CDR3 here is CASSVRRSGQGYGSPLHF. For the CDR3, the DNA is TGTGCCAGCAGTGTCCGGAGGTCAGGACAGGGCTATGGTTCACCCCTCCACTTT.

The chain combines TRBV3-1 with TRBJ2-3; D possibly corresponds to TRBD2 (5 bases). The germline V gene encodes CDR1 LGHDT and CDR2 YNNKEL (reference sequence). V was clipped by 4 bases and J by 6 bases, with 11 bases between them. There are 13 residues in the CDR3. As DNA, the CDR3 is TGTGCCAGCAGCCCCCTCCGAGGGGATACGCAGTATTTT. This encodes CASSPLRGDTQYF.

A few counts support this clonotype. The V gene is TRBV2, the J gene TRBJ2-6; D is unclear. The CDR3 is made up of 14 amino acids. V lost 7 bases to trimming and J lost 1 base, with 8 bases between them. Germline assignment: CDR1 SNHLY and CDR2 FYNNEI. The DNA for the CDR3 is TGTGCCAGCACCCGGGTATCTGGGGCCAACGTCCTGACTTTC. Its translation is CASTRVSGANVLTF.

This clonotype was seen more than once but under ten times. The CDR3 spells CASSLAGTGALPLHF. Here the CDR3 DNA reads TGTGCCAGCAGCTTAGCGGGGACAGGGGCTCTGCCCCTCCACTTT. This chain joins TRBV7-9 and TRBJ1-6; 10 nucleotides agree with TRBD1. The CDR3 is 15 residues long. Per germline, CDR1 SEHNR and CDR2 FQNEAQ (reference sequence). Losses at the gene ends were 0 bases for V and 13 bases for J; bases not matched to a gene: 6.

This clonotype was counted at least ten times. The chain joins TRBV5-8 to TRBJ2-1, with unresolved D. The CDR3 consists of 15 residues. Germline V lookup: CDR1 SGHTS, CDR2 YDEGEE. The ends were cut back, 2 bases at V and 5 bases at J, with 14 bases in the middle. The CDR3 DNA reads as TGTGCCAGCAGCTTCAAGTTCGGCCGAGACAATGAGCAGTTCTTC. It specifies CASSFKFGRDNEQFF.

This clonotype was seen a handful of times. The rearrangement joins TRBV5-6 to TRBJ1-1; the match to TRBD1 covers 7 bases. Looked up from germline, CDR1 is SGHDT and CDR2 is YYEEEE. Trimming cost V 0 bases and J 11 bases; bases outside gene matches: 7. The CDR3 runs 13 residues. CDR3 amino acids: CASSLDWRGQAFF. CDR3 nucleotides: TGTGCCAGCAGCTTGGATTGGAGGGGACAGGCTTTCTTT.

This clonotype was observed at least ten times. J is TRBJ1-2 and V is TRBV25-1; D not resolved. Trimming removed 3 bases from V and 6 bases from J, with 14 bases in between. The CDR3 loop spans 14 amino acids. The germline V gene has CDR1 MGHDK and CDR2 SYGVNS. DNA for the CDR3: TGTGCCAGCAGTGACAGAATCCTTTGGGATGGCTACACCTTC. Translation: CASSDRILWDGYTF.

This clonotype was seen many times. The J gene is TRBJ1-3, the V gene TRBV5-1; D remains unclear. Looked up from germline, CDR1 is SGHRS and CDR2 is YFSETQ. V dropped 7 bases and J dropped 2 bases, with 10 bases sitting between them. This CDR3 region has 13 residues. The CDR3 here is CASRLDPGNTIYF. CDR3 nucleotides: TGCGCCAGCCGACTTGACCCTGGAAACACCATATATTTT.

This clonotype was seen more than once but under ten times. The chain couples TRBV6-5 to TRBJ2-2; no definite D call. This CDR3 region has 14 residues. The germline V and J ends were trimmed by 2 bases and 5 bases, with 9 bases remaining between them. Germline values: CDR1 MNHEY, CDR2 SVGAGI. CDR3 loop: CASSYRVQTGELFF. Written as DNA, the CDR3 is TGTGCCAGCAGTTACAGGGTCCAGACCGGGGAGCTGTTTTTT.

This clonotype was seen more than once but under ten times. This chain links TRBV29-1 with TRBJ2-7; no firm D call. CDR1 SQVTM and CDR2 ANQGSEA come from the germline V gene. V was clipped by 4 bases and J by 4 bases, with 11 bases between them. The CDR3 covers 12 residues. CDR3 in amino acids: CSVGQVLYEQYF. CDR3 DNA: TGCAGCGTTGGGCAGGTTTTGTACGAGCAGTACTTC.

The J gene is TRBJ2-2, the V gene TRBV6-2 or TRBV6-3; 9 nucleotides match TRBD1. With V trimmed by 7 bases and J by 7 bases, 7 bases remained unmatched. CDR3 length equals 14 residues. Germline V gives CDR1 MNHEY, CDR2 SVGEGT. CDR3 sequence: CASTKQGAGGELFF. In DNA, the CDR3 is TGTGCCAGCACCAAACAGGGGGCTGGCGGGGAGCTGTTTTTT.

In this sample, this clonotype turned up many times. The chain links TRBV27 to TRBJ2-7; possible D gene TRBD2, 5 bases. Trimming took 10 bases from V and 4 from J, leaving 8 bases between them. This CDR3 spans 10 amino acids. From germline, CDR1 is MNHEY and CDR2 SMNVEV (reference sequence). The CDR3 DNA sequence: TGTGCCACCGGGGAGTACGAGCAGTACTTC. Translated: CATGEYEQYF.

This clonotype has a count of ten or more. The CDR3 sequence: CSVEKGEELLNYGYTF. The DNA for the CDR3 is TGCAGCGTTGAGAAAGGGGAAGAGCTTCTTAACTATGGCTACACCTTC. This rearrangement joins TRBV29-1 to TRBJ1-2, with D perhaps matching TRBD1 (5 bases). Trimming took off 3 bases at V and 1 base at J, with 18 bases between the two ends. In germline, CDR1 is SQVTM, CDR2 ANQGSEA. There are 16 residues in the CDR3.

This clonotype was seen more than once but under ten times. The V and J genes are TRBV3-1 and TRBJ2-3, with a possible D match to TRBD2 (6 bases). The CDR3 is made up of 16 amino acids. Trimming removed 0 bases from V and 2 bases from J, with 12 bases in between. Germline CDR1 is LGHDT and CDR2 is YNNKEL (reference sequence). The CDR3 DNA is TGTGCCAGCAGCCAAGATCGGACTACAACCACAGATACGCAGTATTTT. Translation: CASSQDRTTTTDTQYF.

This clonotype has a count of ten or more. The chain links TRBV27 to TRBJ1-6, with D unresolved. CDR1 and CDR2 (germline): MNHEY, SMNVEV (reference sequence). CDR3 size: 15 residues. V was clipped by 0 bases and J by 7 bases, with 10 bases between them. CDR3 DNA: TGTGCCAGCAGTTTATCGGCAGGTGGGAATTCACCCCTCCACTTT. As protein: CASSLSAGGNSPLHF.

This chain links TRBV5-1 with TRBJ1-4, with D maybe TRBD1 (5 bases). This CDR3 is 16 amino acids long. V was cut by 4 bases and J by 7 bases, with 20 bases left in between. The germline gives CDR1 SGHRS, CDR2 YFSETQ. The CDR3, as DNA: TGCGCCAGCAGCGCCCGAACTGACTCCGGGGCTGAAAAACTGTTTTTT. Amino acids: CASSARTDSGAEKLFF.

This clonotype was observed many times. The chain combines TRBV20-1 with TRBJ2-1; 11 nucleotides agree with TRBD2. The CDR3 totals 17 residues. Germline loops: CDR1 DFQATT, CDR2 SNEGSKA (reference sequence). V dropped 2 bases and J dropped 10; count of bases not matched to a gene: 16. CDR3 in DNA: TGCAGTGCTAGAAAACTAGCGGGGGCCCTAAACAGAAGGGAGCAGTTCTTC. This gives the protein CSARKLAGALNRREQFF.

This clonotype has more than one count but fewer than ten. The chain employs TRBV6-6 and TRBJ2-5, with a tentative D call TRBD1 (5 bases). Germline V CDR1 and CDR2: MNHNY, SVGAGI (reference sequence). Trimming shortened V by 8 bases and J by 9 bases, and 10 bases separated the two germline ends. The CDR3 extends over 10 amino acids. CDR3 residues: CASGQGAQYF. The CDR3 coding sequence is TGTGCCAGCGGCCAAGGGGCCCAGTACTTC.

This clonotype was seen many times. The V gene is TRBV5-5, the J gene TRBJ2-7; 7 nucleotides align to TRBD1. The CDR3 is 17 amino acids. Germline CDR1 SGHKS, CDR2 YYEKEE (reference sequence). With V trimmed by 3 bases and J by 2 bases, 14 bases remained unmatched. The CDR3 bases are TGTGCCAGCAGCTCGACAGGGAGAGGGACCGTTACCTACGAGCAGTACTTC. Translation: CASSSTGRGTVTYEQYF.

The rearrangement links TRBV4-1 to TRBJ1-1; D is perhaps TRBD1 (6 bases). The CDR3 contains 15 residues. The V end lost 1 base, the J end lost 5 bases, and 14 bases lay between the germline ends. CDR1 is MGHRA and CDR2 is YSYEKL in the germline V gene. CDR3 residues: CASSQVWGLGTEAFF. Here the CDR3 DNA reads TGCGCCAGCAGCCAAGTGTGGGGGCTAGGGACTGAAGCTTTCTTT.

The CDR3 DNA reads as TGTGCCAGCAGCTTAGCCTTAGGGGAGAACACTGAAGCTTTCTTT. It encodes CASSLALGENTEAFF. The rearrangement joins TRBV7-2 to TRBJ1-1; D is possibly TRBD1 (5 bases). Germline V gene lookup returns CDR1 SGHTA and CDR2 FQGNSA. There are 15 residues in the CDR3. V was cut by 0 bases and J by 1 base, with 9 bases left in between.

In its sample, this clonotype was seen a few times. This chain joins TRBV28 and TRBJ2-2; D is ambiguous. Germline loops: CDR1 MDHEN, CDR2 SYDVKM. The CDR3 loop spans 16 amino acids. V was cut by 1 base and J by 1 base, with 10 bases left in between. This CDR3 reads CASSLFPQRNTGELFF. The DNA of the CDR3 is TGTGCCAGCAGTTTATTTCCTCAACGGAACACCGGGGAGCTGTTTTTT.

This clonotype was seen a handful of times. The CDR3 spells CASSQDRSQGLYGYTF. The CDR3 coding sequence is TGTGCCAGCAGCCAAGATCGGTCACAGGGACTTTATGGCTACACCTTC. This chain uses TRBV4-2 with TRBJ1-2, with D maybe TRBD1 (6 bases). From germline, CDR1 is LGHNA and CDR2 YNFKEQ. The CDR3 is made up of 16 amino acids. Trimming left V 0 bases short and J 5 bases short, with 16 bases between.

This clonotype was seen ten or more times. The chain links TRBV5-1 to TRBJ2-7; TRBD2 aligns across 8 bases. Per germline, CDR1 SGHRS and CDR2 YFSETQ. The CDR3 loop spans 14 amino acids. Trimming cost V 4 bases and J 0 bases; bases outside gene matches: 3. For the CDR3, the DNA is TGCGCCAGCAGCCAGGGGACTAGCTCCTACGAGCAGTACTTC. This gives the protein CASSQGTSSYEQYF.

This chain links TRBV6-2 or TRBV6-3 with TRBJ2-7; 10 bases map to TRBD2. V was pared by 2 bases and J by 5 bases, with 3 bases of the junction left unmatched. Germline CDR1 is MNHEY and CDR2 is SVGEGT. The CDR3 is made up of 14 amino acids. CDR3 DNA: TGTGCCAGCAGTTACACTAGCGGGGTGAACGAGCAGTACTTC. It specifies CASSYTSGVNEQYF.

This clonotype was seen repeatedly, ten times or more. V gene TRBV12-3 or TRBV12-4 combines with J gene TRBJ1-1; D unresolved. The germline V and J ends were trimmed by 5 bases and 4 bases, with 5 bases remaining between them. The length of the CDR3 is 11 residues. The CDR3 sequence is CASSPSTEAFF. The CDR3 DNA reads TGTGCCAGCAGTCCCTCCACTGAAGCTTTCTTT.

The rearrangement links TRBV7-9 to TRBJ2-2, with D uncertain. Germline assignment: CDR1 SEHNR and CDR2 FQNEAQ (reference sequence). The length of the CDR3 is 14 residues. V was pared by 0 bases and J by 1 base, with 3 bases between. The CDR3 is CASSLAMNTGELFF. The CDR3 DNA is TGTGCCAGCAGCTTAGCAATGAACACCGGGGAGCTGTTTTTT.

This clonotype turned up a few times. The chain joins TRBV6-2 or TRBV6-3 to TRBJ2-1, with D possibly being TRBD1 (6 bases). The CDR3 loop spans 14 amino acids. V lost 0 bases, J lost 6 bases, and 9 bases lay in between. Per germline, CDR1 MNHEY and CDR2 SVGEGT. In DNA, the CDR3 is TGTGCCAGCAGTTACTCGACGGACAGCAATGAGCAGTTCTTC. Translating gives CASSYSTDSNEQFF.